The 5 T cell receptor beta chains below were found in one sample sequenced in a study of cytomegalovirus exposure and HLA in healthy donors. The PCR ran on 60 Vbeta and 13 Jbeta primers. The repertoire was sequenced with immunoSEQ multiplex PCR; TCRdb's copy has only in-frame clones and lacks some. The table has 100,000 or so clones, over 65% seen once; the top ten hold 8.2%. Sequencing input: PBMCs. The receptor source for this set is a man aged 35-49 years in good health and CMV-seropositive.

This rearrangement joins TRBV9 to TRBJ1-1; D uncertain. This CDR3 has 15 residues. The germline V gene encodes CDR1 SGDLS and CDR2 YYNGEE. Trimming left V 0 bases short and J 5 bases short, with 14 bases between. In nucleotides, the CDR3 is TGTGCCAGCAGCGTAGAGGAAAGGGAGGTAACTGAAGCTTTCTTT. It is translated as CASSVEEREVTEAFF.

The CDR3 sequence: CSVVRGDEKLFF. CDR3 coding DNA: TGCAGCGTTGTCAGGGGGGATGAAAAACTGTTTTTT. V gene TRBV29-1 combines with J gene TRBJ1-4; 7 nucleotides line up with TRBD1. After removal of 4 bases from V and 6 bases from J, the junction contained 2 bases not matched to a gene. The CDR3 sequence is 12 residues long. Germline CDR1 SQVTM, CDR2 ANQGSEA.

This clone has only one observation. The chain employs TRBV21-1 and TRBJ1-1; the table gives TRBD1 as D, unverified against the DNA. TRBV21-1 is classified as a pseudogene. CDR3 size: 12 residues. The CDR3 DNA reads as TGTGCCAGCACCAGGGTGGACACTGAAGCTTTCTTT. Translating gives CASTRVDTEAFF.

The chain recombines TRBV2 with TRBJ2-1; TRBD2 agrees at 7 bases. Trimming removed 3 bases from V and 1 base from J; junction bases left unmatched: 9. Germline CDR1 reads SNHLY; CDR2 reads FYNNEI. The CDR3 spans 17 residues. The CDR3 DNA follows: TGTGCCAGCAGTGACGGCGGGAGAATATGGTCCTACAATGAGCAGTTCTTC. Amino acids: CASSDGGRIWSYNEQFF.

This clone was counted only a few times. The CDR3 region is CASRTQRTGRNEKLFF. The CDR3 DNA is TGTGCCAGCAGAACCCAAAGGACAGGGCGAAATGAAAAACTGTTTTTT. The chain combines TRBV28 with TRBJ1-4; 8 positions match TRBD1. This CDR3 is built from 16 residues. Germline assignment: CDR1 MDHEN and CDR2 SYDVKM. The junction had 11 bases not matched to a gene; V was cut back by 6 bases and J by 5 bases.